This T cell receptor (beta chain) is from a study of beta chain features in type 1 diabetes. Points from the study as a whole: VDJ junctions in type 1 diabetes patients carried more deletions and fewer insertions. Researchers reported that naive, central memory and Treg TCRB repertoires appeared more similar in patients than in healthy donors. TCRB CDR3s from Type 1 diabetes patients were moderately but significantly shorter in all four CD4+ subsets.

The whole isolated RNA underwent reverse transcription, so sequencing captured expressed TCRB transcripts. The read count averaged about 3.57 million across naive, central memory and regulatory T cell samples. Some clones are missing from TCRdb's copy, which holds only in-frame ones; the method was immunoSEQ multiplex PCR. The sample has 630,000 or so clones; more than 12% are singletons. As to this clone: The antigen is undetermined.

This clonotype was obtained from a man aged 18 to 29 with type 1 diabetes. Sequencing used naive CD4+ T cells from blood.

In nucleotides, the CDR3 is TGTGCCAGTAGTGGGGCGAGCGAGCAGTTCTTC. It specifies CASSGASEQFF. This chain uses TRBV19 with TRBJ2-1; TRBD1 is a possible D gene (5 bases). V lost 5 bases to trimming and J lost 10 bases, with 9 bases between them. CDR1 is LNHDA and CDR2 is SQIVND in the germline V gene (reference sequence). This CDR3 is 11 amino acids long.